This T cell receptor beta chain was recorded in a study of blood T cell repertoires in COVID-19. Study-wide background: Some COVID-19 samples were acute and others convalescent; all came from the United States, Italy and Spain.

The V segment lost 3 bases and the J segment 2 bases; nucleotides outside the gene matches: 5. CDR1 is SGHKS, CDR2 YYEKEE, per germline (reference sequence). The CDR3 loop spans 15 amino acids. Authors' processing steps: The assay estimated nucleated cells by amplifying reference gene primers. Clones were read by immunoSEQ multiplex PCR, and TCRdb kept only the in-frame ones, dropping some. V, J and clone size are taken as reported in that table, and D and trimming were inferred from the DNA itself. This sample has 50,000 or so clones, with around 86% found just once. Sequences were obtained from peripheral blood. The V call is TRBV5-5, the J call TRBJ1-3, with 7 positions matching TRBD1. The source of this sequence is a man in his fifties or sixties with active COVID-19. CDR3 nucleotide sequence: TGTGCCAGCAGCTCGACAGGGAACCCTGGAAACACCATATATTTT. Its protein product is CASSSTGNPGNTIYF.